The 30 T cell receptor beta chains given below trace back to one sample, sequenced in a study of blood T cell repertoires in COVID-19. Assay used: immunoSEQ multiplex PCR; TCRdb lists only in-frame clones, some missing. Of approximately 50,000 clones listed, less than 95% are singletons. Sequences were obtained from peripheral blood. The receptors here all came from a man in his 70s with acute or convalescent COVID-19.

This sequence joins TRBV5-1 and TRBJ1-2; 9 bases are a match to TRBD1. V was clipped by 4 bases and J by 7 bases; unmatched bases: 14. Looked up from germline, CDR1 is SGHRS and CDR2 is YFSETQ. This CDR3 comprises 16 residues. CDR3 bases: TGCGCCAGCAGCCCCGGGACAGGGTGGACCGTTTCTGGCTACACCTTC. This sequence encodes CASSPGTGWTVSGYTF.

The chain combines TRBV4-2 with TRBJ1-5, with D possibly being TRBD1 (5 bases). Trimming shortened V by 0 bases and J by 2 bases, and 11 bases separated the two germline ends. This CDR3 contains 16 residues. CDR1 and CDR2 (germline): LGHNA, YNFKEQ. CDR3 amino acids: CASSQDGDSRNQPQHF. Here the CDR3 DNA reads TGTGCCAGCAGCCAAGATGGCGACAGCCGCAATCAGCCCCAGCATTTT.

The V call is TRBV5-6, the J call TRBJ2-2, with D possibly being TRBD1 (6 bases). CDR1 and CDR2 from the germline V gene are SGHDT and YYEEEE. V was trimmed by 1 base and J by 2 bases, leaving 15 bases between them. This CDR3 comprises 17 residues. In DNA form, the CDR3 reads TGTGCCAGCAGCTTGAGATTCAGGGGCTCCAACACCGGGGAGCTGTTTTTT. This codes for CASSLRFRGSNTGELFF. The whole variable domain, remainder taken from reference TRBV5-6 and TRBJ2-2, is DAGVTQSPTHLIKTRGQQVTLRCSPKSGHDTVSWYQQALGQGPQFIFQYYEEEERQRGNFPDRFSGHQFPNYSSELNVNALLLGDSALYLCASSLRFRGSNTGELFFGEGSRLTVL.

The V call is TRBV9, the J call TRBJ1-6; the D gene is possibly TRBD1 (6 bases). The CDR3 is 14 residues long. The germline V gene encodes CDR1 SGDLS and CDR2 YYNGEE. Trimming shortened V by 3 bases and J by 9 bases, and 13 bases separated the two germline ends. The DNA for the CDR3 is TGTGCCAGCAGCGGGACAGAGGCTAGTTCACCCCTCCACTTT. Its protein is CASSGTEASSPLHF.

This chain joins TRBV7-2 and TRBJ1-2; no reliable D call. The CDR3 runs 13 residues. V gave up 1 base and J gave up 5 bases, with 8 bases separating them. From germline, CDR1 is SGHTA and CDR2 FQGNSA. CDR3 amino acids: CASSLVSGYGYTF. CDR3 bases: TGTGCCAGCAGCTTAGTCAGCGGATATGGCTACACCTTC.

The count of this clone is one. V gene TRBV5-8 combines with J gene TRBJ1-1, with 9 bases fitting TRBD1. This CDR3 has 17 amino acids. Germline CDR1 reads SGHTS; CDR2 reads YDEGEE. Losses at the gene ends were 7 bases for V and 7 bases for J; bases not matched to a gene: 20. The DNA for the CDR3 is TGTGCCAGCCAAGCTTGGGTCCGGGACAGGGAAAATAATGAAGCTTTCTTT. The encoded protein is CASQAWVRDRENNEAFF. Drawing the rest from reference TRBV5-8 and TRBJ1-1, the complete variable domain is EAGVTQSPTHLIKTRGQQATLRCSPISGHTSVYWYQQALGLGLQFLLWYDEGEERNRGNFPPRFSGRQFPNYSSELNVNALELEDSALYLCASQAWVRDRENNEAFFGQGTRLTVV.

V usage is TRBV4-2 and J usage is TRBJ2-3; 10 bases agree with TRBD1. J lost 0 bases, V lost 0 bases, and 6 bases had no gene match. Germline assignment: CDR1 LGHNA and CDR2 YNFKEQ. The CDR3 is 18 residues long. The CDR3 DNA reads as TGTGCCAGCAGCCAAGATAGGGACAGGGGACCTAGCACAGATACGCAGTATTTT. Translated, it gives CASSQDRDRGPSTDTQYF.

V usage is TRBV7-7 and J usage is TRBJ2-2; no definite D call. The CDR3 sequence is 12 residues long. The germline V gene encodes CDR1 SSHAT and CDR2 FNYEAQ (reference sequence). The CDR3 reads CALGANTGELFF. The CDR3 nucleotides are TGTGCACTTGGAGCGAACACCGGGGAGCTGTTTTTT.

This clone was seen more than once but under ten times. The gene calls are TRBV5-6 and TRBJ2-7; TRBD2 is a possible D gene (6 bases). Trimming shortened V by 0 bases and J by 6 bases, and 19 bases separated the two germline ends. This CDR3 contains 16 residues. Germline V CDR1 and CDR2: SGHDT, YYEEEE. DNA for the CDR3: TGTGCCAGCAGCTTGGGAGGGCCGATCGGGGGAATCGAGCAGTACTTC. Encoded protein: CASSLGGPIGGIEQYF.

J is TRBJ2-1 and V is TRBV10-1; 9 positions agree with TRBD2. The length of the CDR3 is 15 residues. V was clipped by 5 bases and J by 8 bases; unmatched bases: 10. Germline CDR1 is WNHNN and CDR2 is SYGVQD (reference sequence). The CDR3 DNA reads as TGCGCCAGCAGTTTGCTTGGACTAGCGCGCCATGAGCAGTTCTTC. Protein: CASSLLGLARHEQFF.

The chain links TRBV6-5 to TRBJ1-5; no clear D gene. The CDR3 runs to 13 residues. Germline lookup yields CDR1 MNHEY and CDR2 SVGAGI. Between the trimmed V and J ends, which lost 2 bases and 5 bases, there was a span of 7 bases. DNA of the CDR3: TGTGCCAGCAGTTACCTCCGTGATCAGCCCCAGCATTTT. Translated, it gives CASSYLRDQPQHF.

This clone was found once. The chain carries TRBV28 and TRBJ1-2; 8 bases map to TRBD1. V was clipped by 4 bases and J by 3 bases; unmatched bases: 4. In germline, CDR1 is MDHEN, CDR2 SYDVKM. There are 14 residues in the CDR3. In DNA form, the CDR3 reads TGTGCCAGCAGTTCACAGGGGGATTACTATGGCTACACCTTC. Translating gives CASSSQGDYYGYTF.

The chain combines TRBV19 with TRBJ2-7; 9 positions match TRBD1. CDR3 length equals 15 residues. V lost 2 bases to trimming and J lost 5 bases; unmatched junction nucleotides: 7. Germline loops: CDR1 LNHDA, CDR2 SQIVND (reference sequence). The CDR3 sequence: CASSINTGTGNEQYF. The CDR3 bases are TGTGCCAGTAGTATAAATACTGGGACAGGGAACGAGCAGTACTTC.

The gene calls are TRBV19 and TRBJ1-2, with TRBD1 as a possible D gene (6 bases). Germline CDR1 is LNHDA and CDR2 is SQIVND (reference sequence). The CDR3 spans 17 residues. V was pared by 0 bases and J by 7 bases, with 21 bases between. Here the CDR3 DNA reads TGTGCCAGTAGTATAGATTGGACAGCGCCCCGCTTCGGTGGCTACACCTTC. Encoded protein: CASSIDWTAPRFGGYTF.

The chain employs TRBV5-1 and TRBJ1-1, with D unclear. Trimming shortened V by 3 bases and J by 2 bases, and 8 bases separated the two germline ends. CDR1 SGHRS and CDR2 YFSETQ come from the germline V gene. CDR3 length: 13 amino acids. CDR3 nucleotides: TGCGCCAGCAGCTCGGTAGTAAACACTGAAGCTTTCTTT. Translation: CASSSVVNTEAFF.

The J gene is TRBJ1-5, the V gene TRBV4-3; the match to TRBD1 covers 10 bases. V shed 4 bases and J 4 bases; nucleotides not matched to a gene: 4. This CDR3 has 15 amino acids. Germline V gene lookup returns CDR1 LGHNA and CDR2 YSLEER. For the CDR3, the DNA is TGCGCCAGCAGCCGGGACAGGGGCAGTAATCAGCCCCAGCATTTT. It codes for CASSRDRGSNQPQHF.

The J gene is TRBJ1-4, the V gene TRBV2, with a tentative D call TRBD1 (5 bases). CDR1 SNHLY and CDR2 FYNNEI come from the germline V gene. This CDR3 is built from 10 residues. The germline V and J ends were trimmed by 6 bases and 15 bases, with 11 bases remaining between them. The CDR3 DNA follows: TGTGCCAGCAGAACCGGGACTATGTTTTTT. It specifies CASRTGTMFF. The full variable domain, with the rest looked up from reference TRBV2 and TRBJ1-4, is EPEVTQTPSHQVTQMGQEVILRCVPISNHLYFYWYRQILGQKVEFLVSFYNNEISEKSEIFDDQFSVERPDGSNFTLKIRSTKLEDSAMYFCASRTGTMFFGSGTQLSVL.

This chain connects TRBV9 to TRBJ2-1; 7 nucleotides align to TRBD2. V trimming: 7 bases; J trimming: 8 bases; junction bases outside the gene matches: 9. Per the germline V gene, CDR1 is SGDLS and CDR2 is YYNGEE. This CDR3 region has 13 residues. The CDR3: CASATGGGDEQFF. CDR3 nucleotides: TGTGCCAGCGCGACGGGGGGAGGAGATGAGCAGTTCTTC.

The chain uses TRBV7-2 and TRBJ2-7; D is ambiguous. Deletions cut 3 bases from V and 5 bases from J, with 5 bases between. This CDR3 region has 11 residues. Germline CDR1 SGHTA, CDR2 FQGNSA. The CDR3 is CASSFFDEQYF. As DNA, the CDR3 is TGTGCCAGCAGCTTCTTCGACGAGCAGTACTTC.

This clone appeared a single time. This rearrangement joins TRBV6-6 to TRBJ1-5; D uncertain. V lost 3 bases and J lost 5, with 8 bases in between. The CDR3 runs to 13 residues. Germline CDR1 MNHNY, CDR2 SVGAGI (reference sequence). The CDR3 DNA is TGTGCCAGCAGTTATGGCAGTTATCAGCCCCAGCATTTT. It is translated as CASSYGSYQPQHF.

The rearrangement links TRBV5-1 to TRBJ1-6, with D perhaps TRBD1 (5 bases). The germline gives CDR1 SGHRS, CDR2 YFSETQ. This CDR3 is 12 amino acids long. V was shortened by 4 bases and J by 12 bases, with 11 bases between the two germline ends. The DNA for the CDR3 is TGCGCCAGCAGCCGCTCCAGGGAACCCCTCCACTTT. As protein: CASSRSREPLHF. The full variable domain, completed using reference TRBV5-1 and TRBJ1-6, is KAGVTQTPRYLIKTRGQQVTLSCSPISGHRSVSWYQQTPGQGLQFLFEYFSETQRNKGNFPGRFSGRQFSNSRSEMNVSTLELGDSALYLCASSRSREPLHFGNGTRLTVT.

This chain connects TRBV7-9 to TRBJ2-3, with 11 positions matching TRBD1. Trimming cost V 4 bases and J 6 bases; bases outside gene matches: 3. The germline V gene has CDR1 SEHNR and CDR2 FQNEAQ (reference sequence). CDR3 size: 14 residues. In nucleotides, the CDR3 is TGTGCCAGCAGCTGGACAGGGGGCGCGGATACGCAGTATTTT. It yields the protein CASSWTGGADTQYF.

V and J are TRBV6-5 and TRBJ1-1; D is perhaps TRBD1 (5 bases). CDR1 is MNHEY and CDR2 is SVGAGI in the germline V gene. V was trimmed by 8 bases and J by 6 bases, leaving 10 bases between them. CDR3 length: 11 residues. The CDR3 reads CASQGVAEAFF. For the CDR3, the DNA is TGTGCCAGCCAAGGGGTCGCTGAAGCTTTCTTT.

This chain connects TRBV9 to TRBJ1-4; no clear D gene. The V gene lost 3 bases and the J gene lost 4 bases, with 16 bases spanning the gap. This CDR3 is built from 16 residues. Per the germline V gene, CDR1 is SGDLS and CDR2 is YYNGEE. The CDR3: CASSAGLGEGNEKLFF. As DNA, the CDR3 is TGTGCCAGCAGCGCCGGCCTTGGAGAGGGTAATGAAAAACTGTTTTTT.

The chain carries TRBV6-5 and TRBJ1-5, with D perhaps TRBD1 (6 bases). Germline CDR1 and CDR2: MNHEY and SVGAGI. V shed 7 bases and J shed 0 bases, with 13 bases lying between them. The CDR3 contains 15 residues. The CDR3 loop reads CASKQGFYSNQPQHF. CDR3 sequence (DNA): TGTGCCAGCAAACAGGGATTTTATAGCAATCAGCCCCAGCATTTT.

The gene calls are TRBV29-1 and TRBJ2-7; 8 positions agree with TRBD1. The CDR3 has 14 amino acids. Germline CDR1 and CDR2: SQVTM and ANQGSEA. V trimming: 6 bases; J trimming: 7 bases; junction bases outside the gene matches: 14. The CDR3 coding sequence is TGCAGCGTCCGCCGTGGGCAGGGGGCTGAAGAGCAGTACTTC. It yields the protein CSVRRGQGAEEQYF.

The chain combines TRBV5-1 with TRBJ2-1; D possibly corresponds to TRBD2 (6 bases). The CDR3 covers 16 residues. V was cut by 4 bases and J by 0 bases, with 14 bases left in between. CDR1 is SGHRS and CDR2 is YFSETQ in the germline V gene. CDR3 region: CASSQPGLSSYNEQFF. For the CDR3, the DNA is TGCGCCAGCAGCCAACCGGGACTCAGCTCCTACAATGAGCAGTTCTTC.

This sequence joins TRBV19 and TRBJ1-5; TRBD1 aligns across 9 bases. This CDR3 contains 15 residues. Germline V gives CDR1 LNHDA, CDR2 SQIVND (reference sequence). The V gene end was trimmed by 6 bases and the J gene end by 4 bases; junction bases not matched to a gene: 7. CDR3 region: CASSLGQGGNQPQHF. In DNA, the CDR3 is TGTGCCAGTAGCTTGGGACAGGGAGGGAATCAGCCCCAGCATTTT. Drawing the rest from reference TRBV19 and TRBJ1-5, the complete variable domain is DGGITQSPKYLFRKEGQNVTLSCEQNLNHDAMYWYRQDPGQGLRLIYYSQIVNDFQKGDIAEGYSVSREKKESFPLTVTSAQKNPTAFYLCASSLGQGGNQPQHFGDGTRLSIL.

The chain carries TRBV28 and TRBJ1-1; no reliable D call. V lost 3 bases to trimming and J lost 2 bases, with 10 bases between them. This CDR3 contains 14 residues. Per the germline V gene, CDR1 is MDHEN and CDR2 is SYDVKM. The chain's CDR3 is CASSLLRPNTEAFF. CDR3 in DNA: TGTGCCAGCAGTTTGCTGAGGCCAAACACTGAAGCTTTCTTT. Full variable domain (rest looked up from reference TRBV28 and TRBJ1-1): DVKVTQSSRYLVKRTGEKVFLECVQDMDHENMFWYRQDPGLGLRLIYFSYDVKMKEKGDIPEGYSVSREKKERFSLILESASTNQTSMYLCASSLLRPNTEAFFGQGTRLTVV.

This chain uses TRBV9 with TRBJ1-5; D gene ambiguous. With 4 bases removed from V and 1 base from J, the gap between germline ends came to 6 bases. There are 13 residues in the CDR3. The germline CDR1 and CDR2 sequences are SGDLS and YYNGEE. The CDR3 DNA sequence: TGTGCCAGCAGCCCGGGAAGCAATCAGCCCCAGCATTTT. It yields the protein CASSPGSNQPQHF.